This TCR beta chain was profiled in a study of beta chain features in type 1 diabetes (dated by TCRdb to the late 2010s). Broadly, across the study: Mean age, gender distribution, total cell number and subset yield did not differ between patients and healthy donors. The study compared the TCRB repertoires of sorted circulating CD4+ T cell subsets in recently diagnosed type 1 diabetes patients with those in matched healthy donors. Naive and central memory subsets were obtained from all 28 donors, but regulatory and stem cell-like memory subsets were isolated from only 8 patients and 8 healthy donors. A total of 100 million to 110 million sorted cells were examined across all samples, and a strong correlation was observed between cell number per subset and RNA yield.

A single peripheral blood draw of around 100 mL on average was collected from each donor into heparinised tubes. Naive, central memory, regulatory and stem cell-like memory CD4+ T cells were sorted on a BD FACSAria II using a panel including CD45RO, CCR7, CD25, CD127, CD95 and CD27. Every sorted population had a purity above 95%. PBMCs were separated immediately by Lymphoprep density gradient centrifugation and were stained directly, without being cultured. So that batch effects would be minimized, each experiment stained and sorted samples in pairs, pairing one healthy donor with one patient. The full study reports these points: Shorter templates might have been favored by PCR, but patient and control samples were amplified and corrected together, so both groups would have been affected equally by any skew. In all four CD4+ subsets, TCRB CDR3 length was moderately but significantly shorter in type 1 diabetes patients. Because small numbers of individuals were included in the HLA sub-analyses, any influence of HLA type on TCRB rearrangement was left unresolved. Because cDNA rather than genomic DNA was sequenced, highly expressing activated cells could have been over-represented, although no difference in activation and CD3 levels was found between groups. Naive, central memory and regulatory TCRB repertoires appeared to be more alike among patients than among healthy donors. At VDJ recombination sites, type 1 diabetes patients had fewer insertions and more deleted nucleotides, which implies abnormalities in thymic rearrangement.

V is clipped by 0 bases and J by 6 bases, and the sequence between their germline boundaries is 6 bases long. From cysteine to phenylalanine, the CDR3 is 13 amino acids long. The retained sequence is limited to the CDR3, 39 bases, with the frame set at the first base. The germline V gene specifies SGHRS as CDR1 and YFSETQ as CDR2. The High Capacity cDNA Reverse Transcription Kit was used to reverse transcribe all of the isolated RNA, meaning that expressed TCRB transcripts were what got sequenced. Naive, central memory and regulatory T cell samples underwent deep immunoSEQ sequencing, averaging about 3.57 million total reads per sample. After sorted cells were lysed in RLT buffer, RNA was extracted with DNase-treated RNeasy Micro or Mini kits, with the choice depending on cell number. To prevent cross-contamination, each cell subset was processed individually, whereas patient and healthy donor samples were processed jointly. The immunoSEQ multiplex PCR was used to amplify TCRB sequences from cDNA, generating 87-bp fragments that spanned the CDR3 region. Amplicons were sequenced on the Illumina HiSeq platform. The authors' analysis ran thus. Synthetic template baselines were used to correct PCR bias computationally, reads within Hamming distance 2 were collapsed, and singletons that could not be merged were discarded. Reads were aligned to IMGT to assign V, D and J genes, CDR3 length, and insertions or deletions at six rearrangement sites. Within each subset, clonotype counts were normalized to sorted cell number, after which true diversity and Gini coefficients were computed with the tcR R package. The overlap coefficient, calculated on TCRB nucleotide sequences, was used to measure repertoire sharing. As a proxy for the pre-selection repertoire, out-of-frame TCRB sequences from naive cells were analyzed. The clones in this table, taken by TCRdb from immuneACCESS, are in-frame only. Not every clone is retained; where verified, under half of the shortfall comes from an unresolved V gene, and the cause of the rest is unknown. The D gene and trimming were derived from the DNA, and the V and J assignments and clone size from that table. The sample profile shows 600,000 or so clones; around 15% of them were found once. The ten largest account for approximately 0.043% of the sample.

This clone was seen only a few times. Its antigen is currently not known. Per-nucleotide qualities are absent, and no much larger clonotype sits a single base away. Distinct nucleotide sequences in the sample also encode this CDR3. The specimen was naive CD4+ T cells from blood. The cell subset or site label on this specimen signifies: true naive CD4+ T cells. This chain is built from TRBV5-1 and TRBJ2-2; the D gene lacks a confident call. The origin of this receptor is a man aged 18-30 years with type 1 diabetes. The CDR3 region has the sequence CASSLGRAGELFF. The sequence in DNA is TGCGCCAGCAGCTTGGGGCGAGCCGGGGAGCTGTTTTTT.